The clone carrying this T cell receptor (beta chain) was counted many times. Its antigen is not known. V was pared by 0 bases and J by 5 bases, with 14 bases between. Germline V gene data show CDR1 as SGHRS and CDR2 as YFSETQ. The CDR3 totals 15 residues. The data originate from a study of identical twins. Using its own MiXCR run on the 5' RACE reads, TCRdb lists one record per CDR3 protein. The table has around 250,000 distinct CDR3 sequences, around 6.6% seen once. In every case, the donor was a healthy Caucasian. Whole-study results and caveats: Twin sharing of out-of-frame TCR alpha was underestimated by models in monozygotic pairs.

This sample was also put to use in a study of yellow fever vaccine responses in identical twins.

V and J are TRBV5-1 and TRBJ1-1; D not certain. Input material: memory (CD45RO+) T cells sorted from blood. This clonotype was obtained from a woman under 30 in good health. The CDR3: CASSLDRGVRTEAFF. As DNA, the CDR3 is TGCGCCAGCAGCTTGGATCGGGGAGTAAGGACTGAAGCTTTCTTT.